This TCR beta chain was captured in a study of cytomegalovirus exposure and HLA in healthy donors. The germline CDR1 and CDR2 sequences are SGHDT and YYEEEE. This CDR3 has 12 amino acids. V gave up 4 bases and J gave up 11 bases; unmatched junction bases: 6. PCR used 60 Vbeta primers and 13 Jbeta primers. Some clones are missing from TCRdb's copy, which holds only in-frame ones; the method was immunoSEQ multiplex PCR. This sample has approximately 120,000 clones; over 60% occur once, and the top ten carry around 13%. The receptor was derived from a woman aged 40 to 50 in good health and CMV-seropositive. The material sequenced was PBMCs. The rearrangement joins TRBV5-6 to TRBJ2-3; TRBD1 aligns across 8 bases. This CDR3 is CASSPDRGLQYF. The CDR3 DNA reads as TGTGCCAGCAGCCCAGACAGGGGTCTGCAGTATTTT.